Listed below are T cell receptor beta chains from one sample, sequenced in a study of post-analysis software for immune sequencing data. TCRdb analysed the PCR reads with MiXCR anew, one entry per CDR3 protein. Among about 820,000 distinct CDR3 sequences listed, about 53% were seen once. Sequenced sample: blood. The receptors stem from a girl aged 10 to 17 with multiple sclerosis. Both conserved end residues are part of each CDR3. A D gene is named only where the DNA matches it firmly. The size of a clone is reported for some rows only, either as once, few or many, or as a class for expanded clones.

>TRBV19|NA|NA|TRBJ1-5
TGTGCCAGTAGTTCCAGAGATCAGCCCCAGCATTTT
CASSSRDQPQHF
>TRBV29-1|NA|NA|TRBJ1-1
TGCAGCGTGCGCCGGCTCCTGAACACTGAAGCTTTCTTT
CSVRRLLNTEAFF
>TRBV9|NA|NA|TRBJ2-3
TGTGCCAGCAGCACTGGGACCATTAGCACAGATACGCAGTATTTT
CASSTGTISTDTQYF
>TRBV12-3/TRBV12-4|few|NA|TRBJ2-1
TGTGCCAGCAGTTCCTCTAACACCTACAATGAGCAGTTCTTC
CASSSSNTYNEQFF
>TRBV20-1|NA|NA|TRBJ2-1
TGCAGTGCTAGAGGAACAACAGGACCCTACAATGAGCAGTTCTTC
CSARGTTGPYNEQFF
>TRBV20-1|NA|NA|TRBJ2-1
TGCAGTGCTAGGGGTATCGTTCGGGTCGGGTCCTACAATGAGCAGTTCTTC
CSARGIVRVGSYNEQFF
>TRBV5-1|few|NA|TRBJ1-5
TGCGCCAGCAGCTTGGACAGGGCTAGCCAGCCCCAGCATTTT
CASSLDRASQPQHF
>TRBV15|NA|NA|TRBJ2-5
TGTGCCACCAGCAGAGAGGTCGGAGGGAGTCAGACCCAGTACTTC
CATSREVGGSQTQYF
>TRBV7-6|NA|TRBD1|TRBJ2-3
TGTGCCAGCAGCGGAGGACAGGGGGGGAGCACAGATACGCAGTATTTT
CASSGGQGGSTDTQYF
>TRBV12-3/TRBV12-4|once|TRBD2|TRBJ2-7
TGTGCCAGCAACACAAAGAGGGAGGGCCCCCACGAGCAGTACTTC
CASNTKREGPHEQYF
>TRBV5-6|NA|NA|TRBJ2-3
TGTGCCAGCAGCTTGACTACCGGGACAACCCCTAACACAGATACGCAGTATTTT
CASSLTTGTTPNTDTQYF
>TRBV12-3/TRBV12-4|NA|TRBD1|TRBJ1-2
TGTGCCAGCAGCCTGGGGCGACAGGGGCCGGCCCCGATCTATGGCTACACCTTC
CASSLGRQGPAPIYGYTF
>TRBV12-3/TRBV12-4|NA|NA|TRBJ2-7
TGTGCCAGCAGTTTCAGTCTAGCCCCTTACGAGCAGTACTTC
CASSFSLAPYEQYF
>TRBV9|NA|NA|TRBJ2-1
TGTGCCAGCAGCGTAGGAGGCCAGTCCAATGAGCAGTTCTTC
CASSVGGQSNEQFF
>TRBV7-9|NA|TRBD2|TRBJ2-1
TGTGCCAGCAGCTTTCGACTAGCGGGTAGCTCCTACAATGAGCAGTTCTTC
CASSFRLAGSSYNEQFF
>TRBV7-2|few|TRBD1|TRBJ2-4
TGTGCCAGCAGCCGCTACCGGGACAGAGGGGACATTCAGTACTTC
CASSRYRDRGDIQYF
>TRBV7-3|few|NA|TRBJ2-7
TGTGCCAGCAGCCCGGGCAGCCTGCCGATCCCTAGCTCCTACGAGCAGTACTTC
CASSPGSLPIPSSYEQYF
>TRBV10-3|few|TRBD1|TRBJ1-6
TGTGCCACCCCGGACAGGACCCCGAGCTCCTATAATTCACCCCTCCACTTT
CATPDRTPSSYNSPLHF
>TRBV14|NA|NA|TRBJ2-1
TGTGCCAGCAGCCAAGCCAGGGTAACTGAGCAGTTCTTC
CASSQARVTEQFF
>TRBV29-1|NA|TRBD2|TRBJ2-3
TGCAGCGTTGTGGGGTTCGGGGGGAACACAGATACGCAGTATTTT
CSVVGFGGNTDTQYF
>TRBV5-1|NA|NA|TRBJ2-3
TGCGCCAGCGTACCGGGGGGACACACAGATACGCAGTATTTT
CASVPGGHTDTQYF
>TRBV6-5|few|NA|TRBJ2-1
TGTGCCACCCTAAACGTCACGGCGCAGTTCTTC
CATLNVTAQFF
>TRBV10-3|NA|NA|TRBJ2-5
TGTGCCATCAGATTGAAGGGCGGGGAGACCCAGTACTTC
CAIRLKGGETQYF
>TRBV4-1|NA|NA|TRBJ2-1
TGCGCCAGCAGCCTGCTGTTAGCGGATACTTCCCACAATGAGCAGTTCTTC
CASSLLLADTSHNEQFF
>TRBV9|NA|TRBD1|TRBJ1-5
TGTGCCAGCAGCGCGACAGGGACTCAGCCCCAGCATTTT
CASSATGTQPQHF
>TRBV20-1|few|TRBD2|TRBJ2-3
TGCAGTGCTAGTTCTCCTAGCGGGAACACAGATACGCAGTATTTT
CSASSPSGNTDTQYF
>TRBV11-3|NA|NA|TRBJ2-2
TGTGCCAGCAGCTTTACAACTGCCGGGGAGCTGTTTTTT
CASSFTTAGELFF
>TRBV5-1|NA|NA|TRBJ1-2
TGCGCCAGCAGCTATACCGCGACCTATGGCTACACCTTC
CASSYTATYGYTF
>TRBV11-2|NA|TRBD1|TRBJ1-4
TGTGCCAGCACCGGAAGGACAGGGGGCAGTAATGAAAAACTGTTTTTT
CASTGRTGGSNEKLFF
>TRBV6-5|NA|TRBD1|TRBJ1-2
TGTGCCAGCAGGTCACCGGGACAGGGGCCATACTATGGCTACACCTTC
CASRSPGQGPYYGYTF
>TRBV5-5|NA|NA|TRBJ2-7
TGTGCCAGCAGCTTGAATATGTTTAATTACGAGCAGTACTTC
CASSLNMFNYEQYF
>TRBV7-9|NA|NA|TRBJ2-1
TGCGCCAGCAGCTTAGGTAGGGGTGTTGCGAACGAGCAGTTCTTC
CASSLGRGVANEQFF
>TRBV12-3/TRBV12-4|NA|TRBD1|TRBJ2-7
TGTGCCAGCAGTTTGGAGGACAGGGGCCACGAGCAGTACTTC
CASSLEDRGHEQYF
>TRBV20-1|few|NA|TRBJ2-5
TGCAGTGCCCCGGGGAGAGGAGTAGAGACCCAGTACTTC
CSAPGRGVETQYF
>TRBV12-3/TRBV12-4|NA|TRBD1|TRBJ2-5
TGTGCCAGCAGTTTTATGAGGGACAGGGGGCTAGGTGAGACCCAGTACTTC
CASSFMRDRGLGETQYF
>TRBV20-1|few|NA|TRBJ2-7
TGCAGTGGTACCGGCGAGGGCGGTTCCTTAGCCGAGCAGTACTTC
CSGTGEGGSLAEQYF
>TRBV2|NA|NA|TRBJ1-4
TGTGCCAGCAGTGGGACAGAGGCAACTAATGAAAAACTGTTTTTT
CASSGTEATNEKLFF
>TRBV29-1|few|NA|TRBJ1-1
TGCAGCGCTCTAGCAGGTCGGACTGAAGCTTTCTTT
CSALAGRTEAFF
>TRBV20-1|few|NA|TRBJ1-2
TGCAGTGCTAGGGAGGTGTCATCCTATGGCTACACCTTC
CSAREVSSYGYTF
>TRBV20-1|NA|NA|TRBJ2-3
TGCAGTGCTACCGTAGCGGCCGCTAGCACAGATACGCAGTATTTT
CSATVAAASTDTQYF
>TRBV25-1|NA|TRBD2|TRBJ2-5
TGTGCCAGCCGGCCGGGACTAGCGGGATCTCAAGAGACCCAGTACTTC
CASRPGLAGSQETQYF
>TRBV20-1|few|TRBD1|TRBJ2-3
TGCAGTGCTCCATGGACAGGGTTGGGAGATACGCAGTATTTT
CSAPWTGLGDTQYF
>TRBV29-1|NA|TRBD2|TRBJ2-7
TGCAGCGTGGGTGCCGCACTAGCGGGCGAGCAGTACTTC
CSVGAALAGEQYF
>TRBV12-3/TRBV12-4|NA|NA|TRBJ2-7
TGTGCCAGCAGTCAACAGCGTACCTACGAGCAGTACTTC
CASSQQRTYEQYF
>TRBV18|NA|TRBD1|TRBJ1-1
TGTGCCAGCTCACCGAACCCGGGACAGGCCGCTGAAGCTTTCTTT
CASSPNPGQAAEAFF
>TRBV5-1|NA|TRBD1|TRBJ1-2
TGCGCCAGCAGCTTGGCCGGACAGGGTCGGGGCTACACCTTC
CASSLAGQGRGYTF
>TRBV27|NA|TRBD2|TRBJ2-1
TGTGCCAGCAGTTTAGAACTAGCGGGGGTATACAATGAGCAGTTCTTC
CASSLELAGVYNEQFF
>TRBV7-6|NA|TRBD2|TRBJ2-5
TGTGCCAGCAGCCGGACTAGCGGGAGGGGGCAAGAGACCCAGTACTTC
CASSRTSGRGQETQYF
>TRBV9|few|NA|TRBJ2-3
TGTGCCAGCAGCGTATCCCCTACGACGAATACGCAGTATTTT
CASSVSPTTNTQYF
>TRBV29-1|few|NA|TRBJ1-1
TGCAGCGTTTTTAGGCAGTCGAACACTGAAGCTTTCTTT
CSVFRQSNTEAFF
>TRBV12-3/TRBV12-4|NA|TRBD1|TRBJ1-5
TGTGCCAGCACTAGGGACAGGACCAATCAGCCCCAGCATTTT
CASTRDRTNQPQHF
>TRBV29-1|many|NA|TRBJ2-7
TGCAGCGTTGAAGACAGGGGTTCCTACGAGCAGTACTTC
CSVEDRGSYEQYF
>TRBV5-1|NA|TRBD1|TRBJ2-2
TGCGCCAGCAGCGACAGGGGGCGAGAGGAGCTGTTTTTT
CASSDRGREELFF
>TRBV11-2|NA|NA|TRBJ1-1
TGTGCCAGCAGCTTAGGTCCGAGCCCGAACACTGAAGCTTTCTTT
CASSLGPSPNTEAFF